The clone carrying this TCR beta chain has just a few counts. TCRdb recomputed calls from the 5' RACE reads with MiXCR, one row per CDR3 protein. The profile covers 190,000 or so distinct CDR3 sequences, with roughly a tenth appearing a single time and just over 3% taken by the ten largest. The data stem from a study of T-cell memory formation after mild COVID-19. CDR3 size: 15 residues. The germline gives CDR1 SGHRS, CDR2 YFSETQ. The V and J ends lost 4 bases and 0 bases respectively, with 10 bases between them. Sequencing was carried out using PBMCs or a T cell subset sorted from them (not recorded which). The TCR was taken from a man aged 18 to 29 who had mild COVID-19 (a few samples of this study predate the infection). Cell type and time point are not known. The chain recombines TRBV5-1 with TRBJ2-2; possible D gene TRBD2, 5 bases. The CDR3 is CASSGSSANTGELFF. CDR3 sequence (DNA): TGCGCCAGCAGCGGGAGCTCAGCGAACACCGGGGAGCTGTTTTTT.